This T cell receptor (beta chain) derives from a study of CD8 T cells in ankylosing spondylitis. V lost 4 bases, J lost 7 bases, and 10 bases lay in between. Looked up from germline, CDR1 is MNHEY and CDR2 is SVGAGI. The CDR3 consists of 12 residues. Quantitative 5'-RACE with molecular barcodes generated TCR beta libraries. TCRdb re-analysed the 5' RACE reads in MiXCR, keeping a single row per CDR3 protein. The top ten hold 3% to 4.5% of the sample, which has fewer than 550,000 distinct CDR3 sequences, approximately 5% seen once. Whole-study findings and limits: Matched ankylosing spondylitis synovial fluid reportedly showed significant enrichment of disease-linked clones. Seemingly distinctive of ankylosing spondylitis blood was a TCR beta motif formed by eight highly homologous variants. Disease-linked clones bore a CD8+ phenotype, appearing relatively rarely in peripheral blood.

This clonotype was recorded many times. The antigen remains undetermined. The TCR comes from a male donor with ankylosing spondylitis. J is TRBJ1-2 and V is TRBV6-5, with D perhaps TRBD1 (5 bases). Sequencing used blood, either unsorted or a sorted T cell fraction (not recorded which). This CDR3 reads CASSFYGGGYTF. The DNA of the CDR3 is TGTGCCAGCAGTTTCTACGGGGGTGGCTACACCTTC.